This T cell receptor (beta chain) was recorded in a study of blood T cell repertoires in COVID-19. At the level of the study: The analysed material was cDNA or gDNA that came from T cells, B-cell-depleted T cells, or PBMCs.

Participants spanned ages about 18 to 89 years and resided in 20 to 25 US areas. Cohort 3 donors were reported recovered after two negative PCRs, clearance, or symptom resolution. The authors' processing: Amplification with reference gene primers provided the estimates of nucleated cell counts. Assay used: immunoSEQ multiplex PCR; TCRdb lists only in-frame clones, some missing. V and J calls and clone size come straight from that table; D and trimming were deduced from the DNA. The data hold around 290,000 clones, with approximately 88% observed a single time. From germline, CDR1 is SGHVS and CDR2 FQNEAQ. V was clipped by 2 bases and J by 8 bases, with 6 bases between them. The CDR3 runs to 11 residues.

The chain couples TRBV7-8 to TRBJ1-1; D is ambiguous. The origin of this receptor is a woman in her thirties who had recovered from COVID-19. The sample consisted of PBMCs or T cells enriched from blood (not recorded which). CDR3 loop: CASSLKQEAFF. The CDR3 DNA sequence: TGTGCCAGCAGCTTAAAACAGGAAGCTTTCTTT.